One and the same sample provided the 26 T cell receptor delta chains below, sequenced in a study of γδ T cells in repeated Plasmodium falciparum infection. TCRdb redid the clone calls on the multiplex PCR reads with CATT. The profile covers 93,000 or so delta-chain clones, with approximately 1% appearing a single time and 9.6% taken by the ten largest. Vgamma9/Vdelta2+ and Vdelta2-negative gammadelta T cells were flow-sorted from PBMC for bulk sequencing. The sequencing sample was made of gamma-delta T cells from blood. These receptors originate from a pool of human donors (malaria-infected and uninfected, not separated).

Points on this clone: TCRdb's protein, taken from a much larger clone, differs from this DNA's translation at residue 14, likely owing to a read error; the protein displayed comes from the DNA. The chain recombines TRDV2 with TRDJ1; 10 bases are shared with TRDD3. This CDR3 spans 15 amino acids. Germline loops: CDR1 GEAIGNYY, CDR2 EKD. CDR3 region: CACERLGDDTDKLTF. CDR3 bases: TGTGCCTGTGAAAGACTGGGGGATGACACCGATAAACTCACCTTT.

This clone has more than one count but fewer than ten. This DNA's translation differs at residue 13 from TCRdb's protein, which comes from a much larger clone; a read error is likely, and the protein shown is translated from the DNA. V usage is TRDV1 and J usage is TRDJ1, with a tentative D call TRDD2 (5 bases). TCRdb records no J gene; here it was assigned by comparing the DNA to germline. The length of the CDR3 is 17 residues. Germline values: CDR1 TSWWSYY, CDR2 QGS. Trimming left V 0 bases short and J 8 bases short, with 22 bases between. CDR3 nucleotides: TGTGCTCTTGGGGAACTCCTACGGTCGGAACTGTCTGGCAAACTCATCTTT. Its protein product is CALGELLRSELSGKLIF.

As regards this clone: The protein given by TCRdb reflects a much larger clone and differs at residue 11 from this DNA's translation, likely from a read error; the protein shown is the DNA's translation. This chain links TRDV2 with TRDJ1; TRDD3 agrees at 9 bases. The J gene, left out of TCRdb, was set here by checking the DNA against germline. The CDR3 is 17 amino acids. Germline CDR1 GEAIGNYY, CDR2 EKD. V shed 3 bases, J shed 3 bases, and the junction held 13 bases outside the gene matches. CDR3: CACDPVGLGDASDKLIF. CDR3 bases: TGTGCCTGTGACCCCGTCGGTCTGGGGGATGCATCCGATAAACTCATCTTT.

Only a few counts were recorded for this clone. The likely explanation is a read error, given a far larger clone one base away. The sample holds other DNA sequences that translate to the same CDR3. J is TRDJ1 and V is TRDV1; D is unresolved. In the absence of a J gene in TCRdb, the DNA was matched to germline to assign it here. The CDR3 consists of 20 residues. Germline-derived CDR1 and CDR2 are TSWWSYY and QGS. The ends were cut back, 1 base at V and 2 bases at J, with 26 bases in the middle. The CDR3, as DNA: TGTGCTCTTGGGGAACCCCTCTTCGGTGTGGAGCCGTTTTGGACCGATAAACTCATCTTT. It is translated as CALGEPLFGVEPFWTDKLIF.

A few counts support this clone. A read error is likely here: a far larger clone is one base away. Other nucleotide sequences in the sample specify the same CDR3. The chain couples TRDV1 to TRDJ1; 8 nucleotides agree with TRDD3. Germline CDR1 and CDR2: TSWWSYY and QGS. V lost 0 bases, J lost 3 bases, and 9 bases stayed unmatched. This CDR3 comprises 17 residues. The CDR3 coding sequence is TGTGCTCTTGGGGAACTCTCCGGTACTGGGGGGCCCGATAAACTCATCTTT. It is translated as CALGELSGTGGPDKLIF.

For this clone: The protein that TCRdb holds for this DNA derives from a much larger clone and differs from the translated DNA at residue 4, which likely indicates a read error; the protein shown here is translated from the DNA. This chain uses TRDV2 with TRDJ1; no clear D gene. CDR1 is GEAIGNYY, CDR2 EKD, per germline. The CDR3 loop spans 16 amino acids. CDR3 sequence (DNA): TGTGCCTGTGGCACCGGTCGGAGGGCAGGCGTAGATAAACTCATCTTT. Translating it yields CACGTGRRAGVDKLIF.

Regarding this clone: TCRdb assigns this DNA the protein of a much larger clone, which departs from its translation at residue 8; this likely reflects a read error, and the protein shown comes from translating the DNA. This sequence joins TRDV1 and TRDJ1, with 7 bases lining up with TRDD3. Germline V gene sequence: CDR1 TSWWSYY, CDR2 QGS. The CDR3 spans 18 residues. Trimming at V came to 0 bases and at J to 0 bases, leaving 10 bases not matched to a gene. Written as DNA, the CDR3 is TGTGCTCTTGGGGAACTTCGCGCAATCTGGGGGTACACCGATAAACTCATCTTT. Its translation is CALGELRAIWGYTDKLIF.

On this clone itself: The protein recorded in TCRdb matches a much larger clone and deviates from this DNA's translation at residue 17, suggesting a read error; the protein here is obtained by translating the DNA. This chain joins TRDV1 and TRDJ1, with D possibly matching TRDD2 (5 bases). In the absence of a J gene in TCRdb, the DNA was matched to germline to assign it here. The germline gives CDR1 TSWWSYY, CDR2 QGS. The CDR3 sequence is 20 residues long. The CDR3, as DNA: TGTGCTCTTGGGCCTTTCCTCTCCTCCGTACGAGTTTCTTACACCGATAGACTCATCTTT. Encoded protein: CALGPFLSSVRVSYTDRLIF.

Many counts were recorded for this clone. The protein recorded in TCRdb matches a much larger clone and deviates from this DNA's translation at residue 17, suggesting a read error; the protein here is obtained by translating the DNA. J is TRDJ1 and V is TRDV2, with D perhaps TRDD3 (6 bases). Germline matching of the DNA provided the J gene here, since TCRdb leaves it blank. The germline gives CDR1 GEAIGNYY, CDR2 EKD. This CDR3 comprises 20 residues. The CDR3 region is CACDRPGYPTSGENTDRLIF. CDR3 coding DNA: TGTGCCTGTGACCGTCCCGGGTACCCGACTTCTGGGGAAAACACCGATAGACTCATCTTT.

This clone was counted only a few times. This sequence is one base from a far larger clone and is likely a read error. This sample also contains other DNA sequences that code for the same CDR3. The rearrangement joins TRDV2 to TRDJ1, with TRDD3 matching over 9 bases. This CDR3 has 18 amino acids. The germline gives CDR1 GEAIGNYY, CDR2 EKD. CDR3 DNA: TGTGCCTGTGACACCCTCTCAAGGGGATACGCGTACACTGATAAACTCATCTTT. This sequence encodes CACDTLSRGYAYTDKLIF.

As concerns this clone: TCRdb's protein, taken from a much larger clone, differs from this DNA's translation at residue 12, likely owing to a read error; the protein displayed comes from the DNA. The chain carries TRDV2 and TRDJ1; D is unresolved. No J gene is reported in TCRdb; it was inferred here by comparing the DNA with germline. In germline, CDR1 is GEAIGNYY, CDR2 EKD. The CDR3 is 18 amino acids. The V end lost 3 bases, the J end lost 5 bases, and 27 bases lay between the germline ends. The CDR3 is CACDAGVIRNRCTDKLIF. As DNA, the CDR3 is TGTGCCTGTGACGCAGGGGTCATCCGAAACCGCTGTACGGATAAACTCATCTTT.

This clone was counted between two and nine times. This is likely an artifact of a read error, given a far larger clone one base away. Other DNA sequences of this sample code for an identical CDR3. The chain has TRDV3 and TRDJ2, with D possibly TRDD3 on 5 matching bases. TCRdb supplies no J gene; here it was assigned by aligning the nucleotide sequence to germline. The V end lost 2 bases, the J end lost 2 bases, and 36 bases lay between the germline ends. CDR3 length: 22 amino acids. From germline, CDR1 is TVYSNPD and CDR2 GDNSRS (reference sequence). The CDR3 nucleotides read TGTGCCTTTCGAACCCGGTCAGTAGGGAGATTGGGGTACGACCGATTGACAGCACAACTCTTCTTT. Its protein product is CAFRTRSVGRLGYDRLTAQLFF.

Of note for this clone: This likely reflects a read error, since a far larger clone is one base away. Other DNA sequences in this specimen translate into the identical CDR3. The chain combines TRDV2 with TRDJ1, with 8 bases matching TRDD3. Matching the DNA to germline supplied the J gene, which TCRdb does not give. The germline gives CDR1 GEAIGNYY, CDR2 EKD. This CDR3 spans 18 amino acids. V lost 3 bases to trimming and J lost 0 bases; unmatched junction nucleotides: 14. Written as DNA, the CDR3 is TGTGCCTGTGACCCATTACTAGGGGATACCCCGTACACCGATAAACTCATCTTT. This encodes CACDPLLGDTPYTDKLIF.

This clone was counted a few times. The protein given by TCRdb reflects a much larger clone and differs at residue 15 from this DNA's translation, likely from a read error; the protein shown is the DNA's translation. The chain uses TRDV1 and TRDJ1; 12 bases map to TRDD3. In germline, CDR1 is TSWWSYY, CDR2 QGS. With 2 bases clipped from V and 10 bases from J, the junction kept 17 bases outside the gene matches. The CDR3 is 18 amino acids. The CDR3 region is CALGETQELLGDTLRLIF. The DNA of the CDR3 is TGTGCTCTTGGGGAAACGCAGGAACTACTGGGGGATACCCTTAGACTCATCTTT.

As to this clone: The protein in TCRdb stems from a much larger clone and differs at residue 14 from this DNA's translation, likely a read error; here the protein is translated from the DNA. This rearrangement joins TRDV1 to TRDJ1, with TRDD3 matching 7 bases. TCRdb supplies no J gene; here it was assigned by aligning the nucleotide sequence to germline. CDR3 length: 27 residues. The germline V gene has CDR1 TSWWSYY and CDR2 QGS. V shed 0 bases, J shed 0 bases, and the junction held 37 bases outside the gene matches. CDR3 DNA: TGTGCTCTTGGGGAACTAGAGTGGTCGGTACTGGGGCCCGGACATACCTACAGTACAATGTACACCGATAAACTCATCTTT. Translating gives CALGELEWSVLGPGHTYSTMYTDKLIF.

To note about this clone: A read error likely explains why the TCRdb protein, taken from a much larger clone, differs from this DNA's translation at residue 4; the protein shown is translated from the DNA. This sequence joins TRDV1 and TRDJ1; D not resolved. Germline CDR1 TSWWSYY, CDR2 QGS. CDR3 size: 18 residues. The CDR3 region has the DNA TGTGCTCTTGTGGAACATATCCCCCCCGGGGCTGTTACCGATAAACTCATCTTT. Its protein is CALVEHIPPGAVTDKLIF.

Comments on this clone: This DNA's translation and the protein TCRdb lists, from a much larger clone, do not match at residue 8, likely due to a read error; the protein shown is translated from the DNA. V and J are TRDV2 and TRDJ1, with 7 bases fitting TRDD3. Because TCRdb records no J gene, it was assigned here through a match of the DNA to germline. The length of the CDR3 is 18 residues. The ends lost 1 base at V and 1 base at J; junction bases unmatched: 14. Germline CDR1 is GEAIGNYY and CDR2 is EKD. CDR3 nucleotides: TGTGCCTGTGACACGATTACTGAGGGATACTCGTCCACCGATAAACTCATCTTT. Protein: CACDTITEGYSSTDKLIF.

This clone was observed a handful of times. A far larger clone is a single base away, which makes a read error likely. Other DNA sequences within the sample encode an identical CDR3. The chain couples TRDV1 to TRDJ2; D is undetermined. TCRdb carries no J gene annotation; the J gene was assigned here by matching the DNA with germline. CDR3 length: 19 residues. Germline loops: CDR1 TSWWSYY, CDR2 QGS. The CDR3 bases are TGTGCTCTTGGGGAACCCCTAGGTTCTAGGGTTTATTTGACGGCACAACTCTTCTTT. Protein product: CALGEPLGSRVYLTAQLFF.

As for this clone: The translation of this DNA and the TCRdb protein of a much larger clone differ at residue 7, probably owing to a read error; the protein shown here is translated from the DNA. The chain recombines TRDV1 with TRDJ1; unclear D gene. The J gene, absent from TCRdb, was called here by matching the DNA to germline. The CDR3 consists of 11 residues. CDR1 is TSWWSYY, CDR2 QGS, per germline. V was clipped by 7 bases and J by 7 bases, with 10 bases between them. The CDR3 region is CALDIFGKLIF. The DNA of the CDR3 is TGTGCTCTTGACATTTTCGGTAAACTCATCTTT.

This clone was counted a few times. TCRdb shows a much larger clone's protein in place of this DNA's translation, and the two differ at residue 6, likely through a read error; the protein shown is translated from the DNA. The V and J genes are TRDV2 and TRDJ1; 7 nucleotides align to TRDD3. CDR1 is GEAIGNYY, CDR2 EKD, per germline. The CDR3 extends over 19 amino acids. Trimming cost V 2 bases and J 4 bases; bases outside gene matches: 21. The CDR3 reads CACDRFPRGIQNDDDKLIF. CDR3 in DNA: TGTGCCTGTGACAGATTTCCTCGCGGGATACAGAACGACGACGATAAACTCATCTTT.

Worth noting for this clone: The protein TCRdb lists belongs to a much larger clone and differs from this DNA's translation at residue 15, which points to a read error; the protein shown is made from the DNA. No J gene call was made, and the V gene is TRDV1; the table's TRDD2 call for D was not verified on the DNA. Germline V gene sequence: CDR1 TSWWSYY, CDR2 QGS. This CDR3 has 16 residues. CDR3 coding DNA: TGTGCTCTCCTTCCTACCTCATCCCCTTACACCGATAAACTCACCTTT. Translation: CALLPTSSPYTDKLTF.

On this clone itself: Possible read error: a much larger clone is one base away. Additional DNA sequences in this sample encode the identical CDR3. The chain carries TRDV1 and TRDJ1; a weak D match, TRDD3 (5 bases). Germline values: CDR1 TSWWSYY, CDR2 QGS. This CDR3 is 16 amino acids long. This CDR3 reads CALGERGPQYTDKLIF. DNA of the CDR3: TGTGCTCTTGGGGAAAGGGGGCCACAATACACCGATAAGCTCATCTTT.

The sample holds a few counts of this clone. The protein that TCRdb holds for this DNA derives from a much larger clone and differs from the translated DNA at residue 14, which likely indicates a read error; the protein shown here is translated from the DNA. The CDR3 region has the DNA TGTGCCTGTGACACCGGGGGGATACTAACCGATAAACTCACCTTT. Its protein is CACDTGGILTDKLTF. No J gene was named, though the V gene is TRDV2; TRDD3, the table's D call, lacks a check against the DNA. The CDR3 runs 15 residues. CDR1 is GEAIGNYY, CDR2 EKD, per germline.

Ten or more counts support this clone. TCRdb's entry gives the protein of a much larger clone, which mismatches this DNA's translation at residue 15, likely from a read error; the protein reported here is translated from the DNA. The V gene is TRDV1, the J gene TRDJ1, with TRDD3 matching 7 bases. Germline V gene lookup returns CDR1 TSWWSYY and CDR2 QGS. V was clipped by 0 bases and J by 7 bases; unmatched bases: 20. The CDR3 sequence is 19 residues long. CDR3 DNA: TGTGCTCTTGGGGAACTATTCCCCCGGGCTTCACGTTGGGGGAGTAAACTCATCTTT. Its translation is CALGELFPRASRWGSKLIF.

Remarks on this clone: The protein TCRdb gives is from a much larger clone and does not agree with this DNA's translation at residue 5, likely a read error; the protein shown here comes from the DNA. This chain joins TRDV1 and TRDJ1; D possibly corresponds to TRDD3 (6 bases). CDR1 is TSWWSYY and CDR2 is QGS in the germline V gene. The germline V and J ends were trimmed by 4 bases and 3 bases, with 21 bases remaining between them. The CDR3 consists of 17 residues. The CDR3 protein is CALGGLPSWGSPDKLIF. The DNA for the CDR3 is TGTGCTCTTGGGGGACTCCCGTCCTGGGGAAGTCCCGATAAACTCATCTTT.

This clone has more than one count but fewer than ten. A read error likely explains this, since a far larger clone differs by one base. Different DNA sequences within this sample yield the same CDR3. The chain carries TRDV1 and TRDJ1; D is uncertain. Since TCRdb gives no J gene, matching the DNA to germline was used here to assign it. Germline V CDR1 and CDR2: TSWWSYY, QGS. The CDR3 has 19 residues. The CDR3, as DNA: TGTGCTCTTGGGGGAAGACTTAAAAAGTCCCTCCGGTACACCGACAAACTCATCTTT. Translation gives CALGGRLKKSLRYTDKLIF.